This T cell receptor (beta chain) emerged from a study of blood T cell repertoires in COVID-19. Study-level information: Samples taken during acute and convalescent COVID-19 were collected in the United States, Italy and Spain.

Measured with immunoSEQ multiplex PCR; TCRdb has only the in-frame clones, and not every one. The data contain roughly 70,000 clones, roughly 80% of them singletons. The V gene's germline CDR1 is SGHVS and CDR2 FQNEAQ. This CDR3 is 15 amino acids long. V shed 1 base and J shed 0 bases, with 7 bases lying between them. The sequence was collected from a man in his 70s with COVID-19, enrolled during active disease. V gene TRBV7-8 combines with J gene TRBJ1-3, with D hard to call. Input material: peripheral blood. DNA of the CDR3: TGTGCCAGCAGCTTAGGGGCAGACTCTGGAAACACCATATATTTT. Translation: CASSLGADSGNTIYF.